This T cell receptor (beta chain) was recovered during a study of T cells expressing NK-cell markers. Researchers built TCR beta cDNA using 5'RACE template switching with UMIs. Using the 5' RACE reads, TCRdb records one entry per CDR3 protein without DNA. The repertoire table contains 300,000 to 500,000 distinct CDR3 sequences. Material for sequencing was blood T cells: a sorted CD56 or NKG2C T cell subset, CD4+ or CD8+ T cells, or bulk PBMC T cells (not recorded which). This TCR was sampled from a woman aged 50 to 65 in good health.

The CDR3 sequence: CASSNRLTSTDTQYF. The gene calls are TRBV27 and TRBJ2-3; TCRdb's D call, TRBD2, is unchecked because there is no DNA. CDR1 and CDR2 from the germline V gene are MNHEY and SMNVEV (reference sequence). The CDR3 is 15 amino acids.